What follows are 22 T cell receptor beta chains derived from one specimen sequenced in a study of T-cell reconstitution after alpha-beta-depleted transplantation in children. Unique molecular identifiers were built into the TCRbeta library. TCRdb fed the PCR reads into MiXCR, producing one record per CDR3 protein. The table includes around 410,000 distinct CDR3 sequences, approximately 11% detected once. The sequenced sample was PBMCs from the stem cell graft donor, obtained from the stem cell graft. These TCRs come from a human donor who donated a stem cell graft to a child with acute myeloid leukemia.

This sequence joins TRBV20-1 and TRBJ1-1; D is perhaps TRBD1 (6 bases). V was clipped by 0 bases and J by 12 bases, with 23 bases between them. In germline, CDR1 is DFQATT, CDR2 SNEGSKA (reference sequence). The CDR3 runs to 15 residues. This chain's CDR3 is CSAREAGQGNRRTFF. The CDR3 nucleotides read TGCAGTGCTAGAGAAGCGGGGCAGGGGAATAGGCGAACTTTCTTT.

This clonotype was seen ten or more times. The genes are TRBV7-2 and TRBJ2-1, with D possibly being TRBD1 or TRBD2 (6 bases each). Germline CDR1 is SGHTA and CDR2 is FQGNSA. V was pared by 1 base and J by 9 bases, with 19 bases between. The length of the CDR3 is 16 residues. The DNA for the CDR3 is TGTGCCAGCAGCTTAGAGGGTAGCGTAAAGGGGGGTGAGCAGTTCTTC. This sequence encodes CASSLEGSVKGGEQFF.

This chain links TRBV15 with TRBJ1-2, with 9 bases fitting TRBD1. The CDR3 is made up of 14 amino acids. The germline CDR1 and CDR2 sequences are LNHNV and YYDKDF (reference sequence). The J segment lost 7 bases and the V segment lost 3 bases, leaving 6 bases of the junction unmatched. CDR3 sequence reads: CATSRETGGSGYTF. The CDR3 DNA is TGTGCCACCAGCAGGGAGACAGGGGGTAGTGGCTACACCTTC.

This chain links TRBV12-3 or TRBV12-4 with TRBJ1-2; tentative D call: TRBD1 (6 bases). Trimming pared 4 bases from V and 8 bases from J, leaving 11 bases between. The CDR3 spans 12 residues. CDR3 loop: CASSYGGRGYTF. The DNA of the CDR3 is TGTGCCAGCAGTTACGGGGGCCGAGGCTACACCTTC.

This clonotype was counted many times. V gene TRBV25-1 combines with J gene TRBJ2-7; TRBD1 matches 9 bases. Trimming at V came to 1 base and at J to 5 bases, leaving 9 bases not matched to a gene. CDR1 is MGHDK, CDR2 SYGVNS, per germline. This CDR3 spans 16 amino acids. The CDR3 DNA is TGTGCCAGCAGTGAATCTTGGACAGGGGCCGTGGACGAGCAGTACTTC. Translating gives CASSESWTGAVDEQYF.

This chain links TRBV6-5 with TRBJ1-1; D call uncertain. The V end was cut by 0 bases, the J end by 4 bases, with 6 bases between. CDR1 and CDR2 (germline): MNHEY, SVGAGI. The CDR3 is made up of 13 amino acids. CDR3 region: CASSYSFSTEAFF. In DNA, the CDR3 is TGTGCCAGCAGTTACTCGTTTAGCACTGAAGCTTTCTTT.

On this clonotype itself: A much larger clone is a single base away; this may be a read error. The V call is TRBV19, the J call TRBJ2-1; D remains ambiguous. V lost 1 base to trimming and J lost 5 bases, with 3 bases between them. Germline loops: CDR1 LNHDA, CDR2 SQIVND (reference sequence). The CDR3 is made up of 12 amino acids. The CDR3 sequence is CASSIGNNEQFF. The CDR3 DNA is TGTGCCAGTAGTATAGGGAACAATGAGCAGTTCTTC.

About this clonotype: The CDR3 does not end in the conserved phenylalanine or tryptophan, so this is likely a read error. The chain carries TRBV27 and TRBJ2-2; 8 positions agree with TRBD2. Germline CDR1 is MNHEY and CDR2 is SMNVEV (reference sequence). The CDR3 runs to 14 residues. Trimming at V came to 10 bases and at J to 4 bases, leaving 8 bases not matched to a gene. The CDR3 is CATGPGGSTGELFL. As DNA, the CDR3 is TGTGCCACCGGCCCGGGAGGGTCCACCGGGGAGCTGTTTTTG.

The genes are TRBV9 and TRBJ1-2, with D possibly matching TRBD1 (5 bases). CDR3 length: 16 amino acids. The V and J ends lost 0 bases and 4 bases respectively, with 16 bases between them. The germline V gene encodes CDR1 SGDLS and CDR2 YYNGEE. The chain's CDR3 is CASSVDHRGFGYGYTF. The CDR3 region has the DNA TGTGCCAGCAGCGTAGATCACCGGGGCTTCGGCTATGGCTACACCTTC.

This chain's CDR3 is CASSFAHRAGGYTF. CDR3 nucleotide sequence: TGTGCCAGCAGTTTCGCCCACAGGGCTGGTGGCTACACCTTC. V and J are TRBV27 and TRBJ1-2; D might be TRBD1 (6 bases). The CDR3 extends over 14 amino acids. Germline V gene lookup returns CDR1 MNHEY and CDR2 SMNVEV (reference sequence). Trimming shortened V by 3 bases and J by 7 bases, and 15 bases separated the two germline ends.

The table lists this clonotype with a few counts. CDR3 DNA sequence: TGCGCCAGCAGCCCCGGGACTAGCTCCCAAGAGAAAGAGACCCAGTACTTC. The encoded protein is CASSPGTSSQEKETQYF. This chain links TRBV5-1 with TRBJ2-5; the match to TRBD2 covers 9 bases. Germline-derived CDR1 and CDR2 are SGHRS and YFSETQ. The CDR3 spans 17 residues. With V trimmed by 4 bases and J by 3 bases, 13 bases remained unmatched. Filled out from reference TRBV5-1 and TRBJ2-5, the complete variable domain reads KAGVTQTPRYLIKTRGQQVTLSCSPISGHRSVSWYQQTPGQGLQFLFEYFSETQRNKGNFPGRFSGRQFSNSRSEMNVSTLELGDSALYLCASSPGTSSQEKETQYFGPGTRLLVL.

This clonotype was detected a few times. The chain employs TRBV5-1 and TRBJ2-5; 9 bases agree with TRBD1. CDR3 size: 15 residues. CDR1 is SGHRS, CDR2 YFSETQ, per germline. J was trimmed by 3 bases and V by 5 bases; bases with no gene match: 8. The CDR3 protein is CASSFPGTGKETQYF. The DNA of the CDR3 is TGCGCCAGCAGTTTCCCCGGGACAGGGAAAGAGACCCAGTACTTC.

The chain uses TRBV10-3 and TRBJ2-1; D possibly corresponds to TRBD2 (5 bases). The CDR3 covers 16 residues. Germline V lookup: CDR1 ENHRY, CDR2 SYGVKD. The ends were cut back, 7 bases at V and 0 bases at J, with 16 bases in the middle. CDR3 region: CAITISAPGSYNEQFF. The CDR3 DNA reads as TGTGCCATCACTATTAGCGCGCCAGGCTCCTACAATGAGCAGTTCTTC.

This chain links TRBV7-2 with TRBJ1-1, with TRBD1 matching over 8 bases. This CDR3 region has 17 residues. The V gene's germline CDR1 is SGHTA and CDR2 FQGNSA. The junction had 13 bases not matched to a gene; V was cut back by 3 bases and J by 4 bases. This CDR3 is CASSFYSTGGMSTEAFF. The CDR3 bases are TGTGCCAGCAGCTTTTATAGTACAGGGGGAATGAGCACTGAAGCTTTCTTT.

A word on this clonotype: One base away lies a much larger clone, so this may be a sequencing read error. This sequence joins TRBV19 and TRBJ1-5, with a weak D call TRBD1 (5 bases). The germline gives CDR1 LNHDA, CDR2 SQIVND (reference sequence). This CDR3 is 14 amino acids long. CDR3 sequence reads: CASEAGRRNQPHHF. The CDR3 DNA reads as TGTGCCAGCGAGGCAGGGAGGCGCAATCAGCCCCACCATTTT.

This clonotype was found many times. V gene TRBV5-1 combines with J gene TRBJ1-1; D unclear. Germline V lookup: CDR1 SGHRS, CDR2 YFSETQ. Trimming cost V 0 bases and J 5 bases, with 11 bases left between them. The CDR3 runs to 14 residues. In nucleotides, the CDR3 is TGCGCCAGCAGCTTGGAAGCCGGATGGACTGAAGCTTTCTTT. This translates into CASSLEAGWTEAFF.

As DNA, the CDR3 is TGTGCCAGCAGTGTCAGGGCAGTCTCCTACGAGCAGTACTTC. Amino acids: CASSVRAVSYEQYF. The genes are TRBV27 and TRBJ2-7, with TRBD1 as a possible D gene (5 bases). The germline gives CDR1 MNHEY, CDR2 SMNVEV (reference sequence). The CDR3 length is 14 residues. V lost 5 bases, J lost 0 bases, and 11 bases lay in between.

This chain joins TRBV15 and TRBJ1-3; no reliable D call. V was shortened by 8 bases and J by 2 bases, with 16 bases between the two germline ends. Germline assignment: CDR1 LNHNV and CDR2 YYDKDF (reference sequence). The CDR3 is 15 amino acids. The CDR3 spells CATSFRGKTGNTIYF. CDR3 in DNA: TGTGCCACCTCCTTTCGAGGGAAAACTGGAAACACCATATATTTT.

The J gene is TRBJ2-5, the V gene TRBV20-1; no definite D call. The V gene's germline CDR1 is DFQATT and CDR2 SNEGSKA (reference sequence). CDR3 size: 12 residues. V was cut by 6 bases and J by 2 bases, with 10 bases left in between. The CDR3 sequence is CSAHYGQETQYF. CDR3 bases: TGCAGTGCCCACTACGGTCAAGAGACCCAGTACTTC.

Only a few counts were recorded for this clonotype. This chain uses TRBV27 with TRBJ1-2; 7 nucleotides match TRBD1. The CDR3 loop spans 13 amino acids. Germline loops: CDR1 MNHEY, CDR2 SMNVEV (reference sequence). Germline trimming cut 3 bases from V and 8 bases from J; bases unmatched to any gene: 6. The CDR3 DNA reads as TGTGCCAGCAGTTTTAAGGGGGCGAGCGGCTACACCTTC. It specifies CASSFKGASGYTF.

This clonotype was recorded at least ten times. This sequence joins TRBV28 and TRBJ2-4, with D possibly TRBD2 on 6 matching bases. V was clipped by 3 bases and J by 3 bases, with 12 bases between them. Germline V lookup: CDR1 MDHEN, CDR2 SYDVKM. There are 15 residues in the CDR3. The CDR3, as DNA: TGTGCCAGCAGTTTGGGCGGGGTCGGCAAAAACATTCAGTACTTC. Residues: CASSLGGVGKNIQYF. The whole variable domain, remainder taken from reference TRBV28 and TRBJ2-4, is DVKVTQSSRYLVKRTGEKVFLECVQDMDHENMFWYRQDPGLGLRLIYFSYDVKMKEKGDIPEGYSVSREKKERFSLILESASTNQTSMYLCASSLGGVGKNIQYFGAGTRLSVL.

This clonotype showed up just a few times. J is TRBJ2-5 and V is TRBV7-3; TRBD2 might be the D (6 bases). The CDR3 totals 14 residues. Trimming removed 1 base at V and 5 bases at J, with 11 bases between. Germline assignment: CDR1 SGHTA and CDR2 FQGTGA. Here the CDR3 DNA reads TGTGCCAGCAGCTTAAGCGCGGGGTTGGAGACCCAGTACTTC. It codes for CASSLSAGLETQYF.